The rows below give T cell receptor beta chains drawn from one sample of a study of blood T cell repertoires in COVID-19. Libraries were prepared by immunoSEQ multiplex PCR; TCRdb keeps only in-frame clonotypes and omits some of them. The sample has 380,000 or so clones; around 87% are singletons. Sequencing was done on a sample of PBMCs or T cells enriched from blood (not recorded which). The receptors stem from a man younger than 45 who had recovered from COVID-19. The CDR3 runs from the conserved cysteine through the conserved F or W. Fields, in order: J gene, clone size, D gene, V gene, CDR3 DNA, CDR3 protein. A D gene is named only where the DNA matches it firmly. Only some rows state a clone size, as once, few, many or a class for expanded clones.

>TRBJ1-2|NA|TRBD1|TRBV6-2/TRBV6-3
TGTGCCAGCAGTAAGGGACAGGGAGTCCATGGCTACACCTTC
CASSKGQGVHGYTF
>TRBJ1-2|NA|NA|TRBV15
TGTGCCACCAGCAGAGATAGAACAGGTTATGGCTACACCTTC
CATSRDRTGYGYTF
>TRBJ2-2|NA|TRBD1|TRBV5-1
TGCGCCAGCAGCCGGGACAGGGAAACCCTCAACACCGGGGAGCTGTTTTTT
CASSRDRETLNTGELFF
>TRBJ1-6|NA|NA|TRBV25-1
TGTGCCAGCAGTGATCCCGTATATAATTCACCCCTCCACTTT
CASSDPVYNSPLHF
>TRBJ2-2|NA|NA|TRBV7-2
TGTGCCAGCAGCTTAGGAGTGAGGCGTTACACCGGGGAGCTGTTTTTT
CASSLGVRRYTGELFF
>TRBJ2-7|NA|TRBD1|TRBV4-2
TGTGCCAGCAGCCCGGACAGGGTGACCTACGAGCAGTACTTC
CASSPDRVTYEQYF
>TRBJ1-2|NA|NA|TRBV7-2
TGTGCCAGCAGCTCCGGGGTCAACTATGGCTACACCTTC
CASSSGVNYGYTF
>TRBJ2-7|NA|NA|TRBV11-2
TGTGCCAGCAGCTTAGAGTTGGGGAACGCTCCAGGGTCGAGGCAGTACTTC
CASSLELGNAPGSRQYF
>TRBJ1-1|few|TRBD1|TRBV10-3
TGTGCCATCAGCTTGGGACAGGGGGCGCGAGAAACTGAAGCTTTCTTT
CAISLGQGARETEAFF
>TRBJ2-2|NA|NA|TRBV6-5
TGTGCCAGCAGCAGGGGATTGGTCGGGGAGCTGTTTTTT
CASSRGLVGELFF
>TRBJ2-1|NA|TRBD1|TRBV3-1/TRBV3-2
TGTGCCAGCAGCCGTCGACAGGGGTTCAATGAGCAGTTCTTC
CASSRRQGFNEQFF
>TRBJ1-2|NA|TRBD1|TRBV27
TGTGCCAGCAAAACAGGGGGATATGGCTACACCTTC
CASKTGGYGYTF
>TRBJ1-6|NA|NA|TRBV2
TGTGCCAGCAGGACAGCAGAAGGTTCACCCCTCCACTTT
CASRTAEGSPLHF
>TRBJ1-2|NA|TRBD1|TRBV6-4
TGTGCCAGCAGTGACTTTAGAACAGGGGGCGGCGGCTACACCTTC
CASSDFRTGGGGYTF
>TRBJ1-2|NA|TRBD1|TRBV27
TGTGCCAGCAGTTCTGGACCGGGACAGGGGCCCTATGGCTACACCTTC
CASSSGPGQGPYGYTF
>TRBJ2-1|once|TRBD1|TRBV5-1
TGCGCCAGCAGCACAGGGACAGGGAACGAGCAGTTCTTC
CASSTGTGNEQFF
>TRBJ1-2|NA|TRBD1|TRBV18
TGTGCCAGCTCACCGACAGGGCAGCGACTTTATGGCTACACCTTC
CASSPTGQRLYGYTF
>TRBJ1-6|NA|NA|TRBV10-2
TGCGCCAGCAGTGGATCAGGGTTTAGTAATTCACCCCTCCACTTT
CASSGSGFSNSPLHF
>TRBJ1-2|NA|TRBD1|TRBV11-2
TGTGCCAGCAGCTTACAGGGGGCAGGGGACTATGGCTACACCTTC
CASSLQGAGDYGYTF
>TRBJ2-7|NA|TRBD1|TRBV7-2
TGTGCCAGCAGCTTCCCACAGGGGGCTAGATACGAGCAGTACTTC
CASSFPQGARYEQYF
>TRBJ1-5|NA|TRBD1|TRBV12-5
TGTGCTAGTGGTTTTGAGACAGGGGACAATCAGCCCCAGCATTTT
CASGFETGDNQPQHF
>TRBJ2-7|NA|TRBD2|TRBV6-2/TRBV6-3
TGTGCCAGCAGTTACTCGAGAGGACTAGCGGGACACGAGCAGTACTTC
CASSYSRGLAGHEQYF
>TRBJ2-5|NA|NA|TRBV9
TGTGCCAGCAGCCGGAAAGCGGGTGGTCAAGAGACCCAGTACTTC
CASSRKAGGQETQYF
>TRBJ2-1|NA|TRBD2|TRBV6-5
TGTGCCAGCAGTTACGGCGGGACTACCGAAGAGCAGTTCTTC
CASSYGGTTEEQFF
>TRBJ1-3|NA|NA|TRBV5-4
TGTGCCAGCAGCCTCGGGGGGTCTAGACCTGGAAACACCATATATTTT
CASSLGGSRPGNTIYF
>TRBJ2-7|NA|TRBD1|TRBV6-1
TGTGCCAGCAGTGAGAACGCGTATTGGACAGGGGAAAACTACGAGCAGTACTTC
CASSENAYWTGENYEQYF
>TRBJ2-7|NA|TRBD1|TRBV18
TGTGCCAGCTCACCCGGGACAGGGGGGTCCTACGAGCAGTACTTC
CASSPGTGGSYEQYF
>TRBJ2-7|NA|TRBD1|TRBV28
TGTGCCAGCGGTGGACAGGGGGCTTTCCACGAGCAGTACTTC
CASGGQGAFHEQYF
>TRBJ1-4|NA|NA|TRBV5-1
TGCGCCAGCAGCTTCGACGAGCGGAACGAAAAACTGTTTTTT
CASSFDERNEKLFF
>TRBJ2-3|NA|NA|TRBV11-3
TGTGCCAGCAGCCCCGGACAGGGAGGGACAGATACGCAGTATTTT
CASSPGQGGTDTQYF
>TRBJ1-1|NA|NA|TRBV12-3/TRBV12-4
TGTGCCAGCAGTCCGAGGACTGAAGCTTTCTTT
CASSPRTEAFF
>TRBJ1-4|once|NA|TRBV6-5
TGTGCCAGCAGTAACCAGGAAACCGGCGAAAAACTGTTTTTT
CASSNQETGEKLFF
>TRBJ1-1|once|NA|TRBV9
TGTGCCAGCAGCCGCTCCCTGGCCGAGGAAAAAGCTTTCTTT
CASSRSLAEEKAFF
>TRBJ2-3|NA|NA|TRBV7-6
TGTGCCAGCAGCTTAGGGTCTATCGGAGGCGATACGCAGTATTTT
CASSLGSIGGDTQYF
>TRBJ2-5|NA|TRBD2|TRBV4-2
TGTGCCAGCAGCCAAGATCTGCTCCGGGGGGGCAAAGAGACCCAGTACTTC
CASSQDLLRGGKETQYF
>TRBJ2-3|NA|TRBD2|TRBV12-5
TGTGCTAGTGGTTTAAGCGGGGGGGCCGCAGATACGCAGTATTTT
CASGLSGGAADTQYF
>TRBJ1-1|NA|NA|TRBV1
TGCACCAGCAGCCAAGATCCCGGACAGGGGGCTGAAGCTTTCTTT
CTSSQDPGQGAEAFF
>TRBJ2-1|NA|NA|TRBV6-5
TGTGCCAGCACGAGAGGAGGGGGCGATGAGCAGTTCTTC
CASTRGGGDEQFF
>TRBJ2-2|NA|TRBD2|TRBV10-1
TGCGCCAGCAGTGAGGCGGCTAGCGGGGGGTATCCCACCGGGGAGCTGTTTTTT
CASSEAASGGYPTGELFF
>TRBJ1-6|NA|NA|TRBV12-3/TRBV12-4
TGTGCCAGCAGCGAAAGACAGGATTCACCCCTCCACTTT
CASSERQDSPLHF
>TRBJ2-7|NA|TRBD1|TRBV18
TGTGCCAGCTCACCACCATCTGGCAGGGGGAGCGAGCAGTACTTC
CASSPPSGRGSEQYF
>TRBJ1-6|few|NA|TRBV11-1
TGTGCCAGCAGCTCACGGGTGGGGGCCACTTCACCCCTCCACTTT
CASSSRVGATSPLHF